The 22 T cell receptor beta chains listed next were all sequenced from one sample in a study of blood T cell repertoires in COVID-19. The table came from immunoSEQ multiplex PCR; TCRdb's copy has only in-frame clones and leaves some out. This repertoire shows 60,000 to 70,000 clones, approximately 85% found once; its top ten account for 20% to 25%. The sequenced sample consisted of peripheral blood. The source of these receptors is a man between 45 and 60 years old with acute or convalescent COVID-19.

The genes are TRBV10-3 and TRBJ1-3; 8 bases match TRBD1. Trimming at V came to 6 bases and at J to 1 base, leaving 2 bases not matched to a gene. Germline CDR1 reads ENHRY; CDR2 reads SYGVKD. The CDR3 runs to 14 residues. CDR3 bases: TGTGCCATCAGGGACAGGGTATCTGGAAACACCATATATTTT. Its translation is CAIRDRVSGNTIYF.

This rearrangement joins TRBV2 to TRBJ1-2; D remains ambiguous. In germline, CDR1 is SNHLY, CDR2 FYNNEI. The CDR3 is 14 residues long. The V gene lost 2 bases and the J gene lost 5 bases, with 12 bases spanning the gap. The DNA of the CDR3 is TGTGCCAGCAGTGAATCCGGGATTGGATATGGCTACACCTTC. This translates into CASSESGIGYGYTF.

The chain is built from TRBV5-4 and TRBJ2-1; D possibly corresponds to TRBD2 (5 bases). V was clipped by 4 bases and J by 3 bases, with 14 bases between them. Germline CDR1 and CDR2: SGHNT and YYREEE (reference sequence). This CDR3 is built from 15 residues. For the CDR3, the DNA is TGTGCCAGCAGCGCAACTAGGACCCTCTACAATGAGCAGTTCTTC. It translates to CASSATRTLYNEQFF.

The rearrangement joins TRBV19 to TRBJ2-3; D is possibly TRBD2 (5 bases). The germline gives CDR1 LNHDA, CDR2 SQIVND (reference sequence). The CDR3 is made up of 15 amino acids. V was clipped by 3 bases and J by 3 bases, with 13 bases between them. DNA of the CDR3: TGTGCCAGTAGTATCAGGACTGATTTTACAGATACGCAGTATTTT. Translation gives CASSIRTDFTDTQYF.

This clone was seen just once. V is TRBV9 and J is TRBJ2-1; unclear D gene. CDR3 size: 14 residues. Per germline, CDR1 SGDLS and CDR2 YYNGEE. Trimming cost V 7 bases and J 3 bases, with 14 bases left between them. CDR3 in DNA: TGTGCCAGCGGGCCGCTTGACAACTACAATGAGCAGTTCTTC. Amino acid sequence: CASGPLDNYNEQFF.

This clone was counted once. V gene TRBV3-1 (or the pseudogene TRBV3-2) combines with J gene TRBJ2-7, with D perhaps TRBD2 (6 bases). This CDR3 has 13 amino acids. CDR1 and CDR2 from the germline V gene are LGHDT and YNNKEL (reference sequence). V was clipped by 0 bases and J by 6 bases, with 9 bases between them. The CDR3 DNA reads TGTGCCAGCAGCCAAGATCGGGAGAGCGAGCAGTACTTC. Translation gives CASSQDRESEQYF.

The CDR3 coding sequence is TGTGCCAGCAGCAAAGAGGCGGCGAACACTGAAGCTTTCTTT. This sequence encodes CASSKEAANTEAFF. The chain has TRBV21-1 and TRBJ1-1. TRBV21-1 is a known pseudogene. CDR3 size: 14 residues.

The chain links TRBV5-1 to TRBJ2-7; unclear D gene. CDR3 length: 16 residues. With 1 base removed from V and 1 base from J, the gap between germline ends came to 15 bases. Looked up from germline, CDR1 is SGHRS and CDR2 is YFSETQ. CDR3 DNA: TGCGCCAGCAGCTTGCGTCGAGGCCCACCTTCCTACGAGCAGTACGTC. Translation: CASSLRRGPPSYEQYV.

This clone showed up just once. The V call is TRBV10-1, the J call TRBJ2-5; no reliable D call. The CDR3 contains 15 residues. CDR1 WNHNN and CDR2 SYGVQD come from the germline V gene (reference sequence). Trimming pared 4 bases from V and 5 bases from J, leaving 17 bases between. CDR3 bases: TGCGCCAGCAGTGCCGTTGTAGCCGATGGGGAGACCCAGTACTTC. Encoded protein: CASSAVVADGETQYF.

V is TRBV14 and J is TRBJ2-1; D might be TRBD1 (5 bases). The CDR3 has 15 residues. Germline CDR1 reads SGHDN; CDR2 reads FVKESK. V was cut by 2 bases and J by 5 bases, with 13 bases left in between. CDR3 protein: CASSQHQGSHNEQFF. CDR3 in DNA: TGTGCCAGCAGCCAACACCAGGGCAGTCACAATGAGCAGTTCTTC.

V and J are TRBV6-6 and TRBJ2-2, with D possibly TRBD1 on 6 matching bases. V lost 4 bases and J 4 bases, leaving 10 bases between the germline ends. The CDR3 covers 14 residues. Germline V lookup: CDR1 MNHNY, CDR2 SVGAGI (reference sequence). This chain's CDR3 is CASSLQGGTGELFF. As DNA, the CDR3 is TGTGCCAGCAGTTTACAGGGCGGCACCGGGGAGCTGTTTTTT.

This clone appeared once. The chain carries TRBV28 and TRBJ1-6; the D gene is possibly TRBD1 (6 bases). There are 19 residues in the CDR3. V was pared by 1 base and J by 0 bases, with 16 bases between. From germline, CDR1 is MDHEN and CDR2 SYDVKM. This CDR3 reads CASSLSDRQERSYNSPLHF. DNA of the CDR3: TGTGCCAGCAGTTTATCGGACAGACAGGAACGCTCCTATAATTCACCCCTCCACTTT.

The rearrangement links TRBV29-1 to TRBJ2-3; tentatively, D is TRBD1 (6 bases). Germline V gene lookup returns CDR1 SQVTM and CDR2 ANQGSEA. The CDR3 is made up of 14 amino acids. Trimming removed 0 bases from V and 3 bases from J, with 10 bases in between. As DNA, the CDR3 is TGCAGCGTTGAAGAACAGGGCGGGACAGATACGCAGTATTTT. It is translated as CSVEEQGGTDTQYF.

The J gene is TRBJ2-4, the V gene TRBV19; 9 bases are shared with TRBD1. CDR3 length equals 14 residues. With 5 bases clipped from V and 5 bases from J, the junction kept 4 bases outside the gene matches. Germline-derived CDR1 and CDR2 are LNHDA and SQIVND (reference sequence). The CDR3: CASSVQGAQNIQYF. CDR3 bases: TGTGCCAGTAGTGTACAGGGGGCCCAAAACATTCAGTACTTC.

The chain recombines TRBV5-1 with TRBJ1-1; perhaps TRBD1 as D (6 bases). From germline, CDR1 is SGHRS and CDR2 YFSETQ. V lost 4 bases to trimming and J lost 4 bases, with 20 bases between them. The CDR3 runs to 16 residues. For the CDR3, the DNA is TGCGCCAGCAGCCCGACCCACAGGGTAGGGGGCACTGAAGCTTTCTTT. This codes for CASSPTHRVGGTEAFF.

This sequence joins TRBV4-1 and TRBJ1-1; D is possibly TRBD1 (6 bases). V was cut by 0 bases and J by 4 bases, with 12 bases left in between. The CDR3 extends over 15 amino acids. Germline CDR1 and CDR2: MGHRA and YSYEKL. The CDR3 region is CASSQEVGAGTEAFF. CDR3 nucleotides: TGCGCCAGCAGCCAAGAGGTGGGGGCAGGCACTGAAGCTTTCTTT.

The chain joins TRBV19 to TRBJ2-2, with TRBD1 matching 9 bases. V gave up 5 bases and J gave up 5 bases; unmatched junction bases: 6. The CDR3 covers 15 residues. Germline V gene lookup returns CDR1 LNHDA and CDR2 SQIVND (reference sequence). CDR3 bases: TGTGCCAGTAGTCCTCGGGACAGGGCAACCGGGGAGCTGTTTTTT. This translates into CASSPRDRATGELFF.

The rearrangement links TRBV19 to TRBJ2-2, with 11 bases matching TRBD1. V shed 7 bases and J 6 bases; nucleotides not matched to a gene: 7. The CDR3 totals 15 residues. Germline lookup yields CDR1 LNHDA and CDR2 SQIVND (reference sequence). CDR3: CASNPDRGLAGELFF. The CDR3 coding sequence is TGTGCCAGTAACCCGGACAGGGGGCTAGCCGGGGAGCTGTTTTTT.

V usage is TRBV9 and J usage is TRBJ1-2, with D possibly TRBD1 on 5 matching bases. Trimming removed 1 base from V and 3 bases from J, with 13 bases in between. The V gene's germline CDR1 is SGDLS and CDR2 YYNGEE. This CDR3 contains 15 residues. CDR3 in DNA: TGTGCCAGCAGCGTAATGACATTGGGGCACTATGGCTACACCTTC. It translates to CASSVMTLGHYGYTF.

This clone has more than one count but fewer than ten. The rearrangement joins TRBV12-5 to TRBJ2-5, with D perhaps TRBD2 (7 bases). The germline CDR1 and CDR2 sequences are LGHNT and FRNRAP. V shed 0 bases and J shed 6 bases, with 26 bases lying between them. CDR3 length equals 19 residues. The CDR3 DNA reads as TGTGCTAGTGGTTTGGTACCCTGCTACCACAGGGAGGGAGGGAAGACCCAGTACTTC. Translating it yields CASGLVPCYHREGGKTQYF. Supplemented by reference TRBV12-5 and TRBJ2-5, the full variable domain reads DARVTQTPRHKVTEMGQEVTMRCQPILGHNTVFWYRQTMMQGLELLAYFRNRAPLDDSGMPKDRFSAEMPDATLATLKIQPSEPRDSAVYFCASGLVPCYHREGGKTQYFGPGTRLLVL.

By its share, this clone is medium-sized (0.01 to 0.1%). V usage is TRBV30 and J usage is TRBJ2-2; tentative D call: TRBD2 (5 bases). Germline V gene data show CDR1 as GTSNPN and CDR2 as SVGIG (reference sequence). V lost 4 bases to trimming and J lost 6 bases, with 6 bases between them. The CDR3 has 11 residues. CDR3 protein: CAWKRAGELFF. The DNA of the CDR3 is TGTGCCTGGAAGAGGGCCGGGGAGCTGTTTTTT.

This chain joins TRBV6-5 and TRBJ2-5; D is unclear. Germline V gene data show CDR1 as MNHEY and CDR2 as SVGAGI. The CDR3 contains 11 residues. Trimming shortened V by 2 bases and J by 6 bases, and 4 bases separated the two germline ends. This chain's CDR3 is CASSYLQTQYF. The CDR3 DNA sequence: TGTGCCAGCAGTTACCTTCAGACCCAGTACTTC.